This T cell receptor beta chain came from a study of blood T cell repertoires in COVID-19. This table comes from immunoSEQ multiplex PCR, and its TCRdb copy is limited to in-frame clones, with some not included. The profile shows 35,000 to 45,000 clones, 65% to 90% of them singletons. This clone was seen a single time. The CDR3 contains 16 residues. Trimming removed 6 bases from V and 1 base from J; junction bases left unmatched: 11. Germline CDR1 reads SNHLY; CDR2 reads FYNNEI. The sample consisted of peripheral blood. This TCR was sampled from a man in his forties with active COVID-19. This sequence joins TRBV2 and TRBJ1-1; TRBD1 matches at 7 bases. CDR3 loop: CASRDRDRVANTEAFF. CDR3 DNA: TGTGCCAGCAGGGACCGGGACAGAGTCGCGAACACTGAAGCTTTCTTT.